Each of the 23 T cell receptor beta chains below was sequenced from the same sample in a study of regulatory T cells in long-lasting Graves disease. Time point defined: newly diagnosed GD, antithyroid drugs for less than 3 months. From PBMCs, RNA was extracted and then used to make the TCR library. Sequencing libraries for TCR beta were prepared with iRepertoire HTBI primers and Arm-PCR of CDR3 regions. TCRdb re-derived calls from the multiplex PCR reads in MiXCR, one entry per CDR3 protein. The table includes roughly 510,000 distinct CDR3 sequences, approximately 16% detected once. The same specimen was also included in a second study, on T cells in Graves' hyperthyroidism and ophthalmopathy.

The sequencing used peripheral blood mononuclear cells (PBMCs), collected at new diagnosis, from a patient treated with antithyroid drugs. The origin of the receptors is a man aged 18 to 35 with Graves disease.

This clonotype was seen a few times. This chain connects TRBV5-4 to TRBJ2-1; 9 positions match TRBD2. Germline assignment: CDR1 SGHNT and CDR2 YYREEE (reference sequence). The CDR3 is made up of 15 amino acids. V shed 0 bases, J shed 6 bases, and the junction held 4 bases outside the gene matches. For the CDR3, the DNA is TGTGCCAGCAGCTTGGTAGCGGGAGCTATCAATGAGCAGTTCTTC. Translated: CASSLVAGAINEQFF.

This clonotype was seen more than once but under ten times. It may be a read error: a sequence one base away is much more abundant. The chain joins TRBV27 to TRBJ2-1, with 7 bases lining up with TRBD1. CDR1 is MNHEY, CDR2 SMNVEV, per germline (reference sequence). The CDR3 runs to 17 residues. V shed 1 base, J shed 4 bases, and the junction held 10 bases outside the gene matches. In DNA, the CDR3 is TGTGCCAGCAGTTTATATTCGGGCAGCAGGGGGTACAATGAGCAGTTCTTC. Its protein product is CASSLYSGSRGYNEQFF.

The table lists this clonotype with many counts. The CDR3: CASSSYSGYTDTQYF. The CDR3 DNA is TGTGCCAGCAGCTCCTATAGCGGGTATACAGATACGCAGTATTTT. This rearrangement joins TRBV7-2 to TRBJ2-3; 7 bases agree with TRBD2. Germline CDR1 SGHTA, CDR2 FQGNSA. This CDR3 has 15 amino acids. The V gene end was trimmed by 4 bases and the J gene end by 3 bases; junction bases not matched to a gene: 7.

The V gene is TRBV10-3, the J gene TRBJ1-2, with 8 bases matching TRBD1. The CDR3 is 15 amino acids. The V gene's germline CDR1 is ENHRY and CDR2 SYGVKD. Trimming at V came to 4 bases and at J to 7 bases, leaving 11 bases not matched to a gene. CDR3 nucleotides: TGTGCCATCAGTGCCAGGACAGGGACCATCCTTGGCTACACCTTC. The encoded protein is CAISARTGTILGYTF.

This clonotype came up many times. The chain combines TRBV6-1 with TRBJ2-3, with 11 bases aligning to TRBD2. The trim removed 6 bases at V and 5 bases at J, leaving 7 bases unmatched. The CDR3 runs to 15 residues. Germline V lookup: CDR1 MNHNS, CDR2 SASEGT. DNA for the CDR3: TGTGCCAGCAGAACACTAGCGGGAGCGGAAGATACGCAGTATTTT. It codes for CASRTLAGAEDTQYF.

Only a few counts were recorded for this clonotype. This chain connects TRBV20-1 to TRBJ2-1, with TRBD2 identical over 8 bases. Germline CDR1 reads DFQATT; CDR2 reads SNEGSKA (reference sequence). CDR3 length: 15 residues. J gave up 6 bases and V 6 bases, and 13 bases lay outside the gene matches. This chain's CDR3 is CSASYSGTWLNEQFF. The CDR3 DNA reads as TGCAGTGCCTCTTATAGCGGGACCTGGCTCAATGAGCAGTTCTTC.

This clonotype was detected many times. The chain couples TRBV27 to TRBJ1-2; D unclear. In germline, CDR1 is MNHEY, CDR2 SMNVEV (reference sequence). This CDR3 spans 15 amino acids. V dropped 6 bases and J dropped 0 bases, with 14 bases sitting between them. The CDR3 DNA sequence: TGTGCCAGCAGGTACATCGGAATAGCTAACTATGGCTACACCTTC. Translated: CASRYIGIANYGYTF.

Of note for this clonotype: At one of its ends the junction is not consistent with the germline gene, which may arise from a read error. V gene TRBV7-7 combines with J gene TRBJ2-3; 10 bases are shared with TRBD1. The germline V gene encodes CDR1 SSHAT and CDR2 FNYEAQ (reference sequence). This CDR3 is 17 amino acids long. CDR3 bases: TGTGCTAGCAGTCCTCAATTTCCGGGACAGGGGAAAGATACGCAGTATTTT. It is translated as CASSPQFPGQGKDTQYF.

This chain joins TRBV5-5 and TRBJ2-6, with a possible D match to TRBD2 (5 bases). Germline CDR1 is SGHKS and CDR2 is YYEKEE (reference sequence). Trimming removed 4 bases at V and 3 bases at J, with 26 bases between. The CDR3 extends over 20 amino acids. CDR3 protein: CASSPMARVQSARGANVLTF. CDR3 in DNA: TGTGCCAGCAGCCCCATGGCGCGGGTCCAGTCCGCGCGTGGGGCCAACGTCCTGACTTTC. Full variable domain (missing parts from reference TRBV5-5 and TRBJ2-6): DAGVTQSPTHLIKTRGQQVTLRCSPISGHKSVSWYQQVLGQGPQFIFQYYEKEERGRGNFPDRFSARQFPNYSSELNVNALLLGDSALYLCASSPMARVQSARGANVLTFGAGSRLTVL.

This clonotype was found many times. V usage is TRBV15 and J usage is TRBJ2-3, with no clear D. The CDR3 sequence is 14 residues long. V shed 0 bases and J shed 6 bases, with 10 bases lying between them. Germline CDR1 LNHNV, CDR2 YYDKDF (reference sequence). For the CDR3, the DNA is TGTGCCACCAGCAGAGATACGAAGGCGGATACGCAGTATTTT. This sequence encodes CATSRDTKADTQYF.

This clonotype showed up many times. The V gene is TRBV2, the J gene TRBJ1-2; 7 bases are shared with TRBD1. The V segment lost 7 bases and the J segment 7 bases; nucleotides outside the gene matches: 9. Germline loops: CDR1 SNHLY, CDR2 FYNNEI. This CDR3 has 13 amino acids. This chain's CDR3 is CASIPSGTAGYTF. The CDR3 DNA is TGTGCCAGCATCCCCTCGGGGACAGCTGGCTACACCTTC.

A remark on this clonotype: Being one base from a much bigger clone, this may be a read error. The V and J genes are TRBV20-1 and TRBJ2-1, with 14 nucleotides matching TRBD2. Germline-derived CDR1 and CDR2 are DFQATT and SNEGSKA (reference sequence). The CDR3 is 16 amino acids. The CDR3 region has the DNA TGCGGTGCTAGAAACAGGCAGGGACTAGCGGGAGTTGAGCAGTTCTTC. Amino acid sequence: CGARNRQGLAGVEQFF.

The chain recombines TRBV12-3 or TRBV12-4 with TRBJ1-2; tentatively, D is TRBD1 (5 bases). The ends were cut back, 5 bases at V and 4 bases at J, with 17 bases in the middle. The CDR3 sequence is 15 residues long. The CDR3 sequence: CASSLTGLGGYGYTF. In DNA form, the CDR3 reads TGTGCCAGCAGTCTAACAGGTTTGGGGGGCTATGGCTACACCTTC.

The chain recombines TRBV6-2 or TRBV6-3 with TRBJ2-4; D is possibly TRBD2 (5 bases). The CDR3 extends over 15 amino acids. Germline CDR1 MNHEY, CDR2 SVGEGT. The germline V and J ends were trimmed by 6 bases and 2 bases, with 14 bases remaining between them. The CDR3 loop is CASRYSGNPKNIQYF. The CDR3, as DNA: TGTGCCAGCAGATACAGCGGTAATCCCAAAAACATTCAGTACTTC.

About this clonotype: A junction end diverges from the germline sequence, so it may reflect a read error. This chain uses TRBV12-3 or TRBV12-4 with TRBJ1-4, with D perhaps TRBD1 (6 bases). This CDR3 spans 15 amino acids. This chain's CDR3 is CASSHYGTTSEKLFF. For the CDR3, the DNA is TGTGCCAGCAGCCATTATGGGACAACTAGTGAAAAACTGTTTTTT.

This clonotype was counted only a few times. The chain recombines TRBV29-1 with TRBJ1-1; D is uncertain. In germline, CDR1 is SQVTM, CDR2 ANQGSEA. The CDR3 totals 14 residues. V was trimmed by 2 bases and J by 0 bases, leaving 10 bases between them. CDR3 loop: CSVEPNGVNTEAFF. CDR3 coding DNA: TGCAGCGTTGAACCAAACGGAGTGAACACTGAAGCTTTCTTT. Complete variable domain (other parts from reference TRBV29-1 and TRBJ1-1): SAVISQKPSRDICQRGTSLTIQCQVDSQVTMMFWYRQQPGQSLTLIATANQGSEATYESGFVIDKFPISRPNLTFSTLTVSNMSPEDSSIYLCSVEPNGVNTEAFFGQGTRLTVV.

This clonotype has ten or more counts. CDR3 residues: CASSFRLGMNTEAFF. The CDR3 DNA sequence: TGTGCCAGCAGTTTCCGGTTGGGTATGAACACTGAAGCTTTCTTT. The chain recombines TRBV12-3 or TRBV12-4 with TRBJ1-1; unclear D gene. The CDR3 is 15 amino acids. Trimming pared 3 bases from V and 0 bases from J, leaving 11 bases between.

CDR3: CASSYQLIGETSTDTQYF. The CDR3 coding sequence is TGTGCCAGCAGTTACCAATTGATTGGGGAGACTAGCACAGATACGCAGTATTTT. V gene TRBV6-2 or TRBV6-3 combines with J gene TRBJ2-3, with D tentatively TRBD2 (5 bases). This CDR3 contains 18 residues. Germline assignment: CDR1 MNHEY and CDR2 SVGEGT. Trimming stripped 2 bases from V and 0 bases from J, with 18 bases between.

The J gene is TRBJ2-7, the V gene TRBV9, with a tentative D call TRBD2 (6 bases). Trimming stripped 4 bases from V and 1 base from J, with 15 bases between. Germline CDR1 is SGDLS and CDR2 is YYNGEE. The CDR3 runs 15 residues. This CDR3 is CASSRVRGGSYEQYF. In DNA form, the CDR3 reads TGTGCCAGCAGCCGAGTGCGGGGCGGTTCCTACGAGCAGTACTTC.

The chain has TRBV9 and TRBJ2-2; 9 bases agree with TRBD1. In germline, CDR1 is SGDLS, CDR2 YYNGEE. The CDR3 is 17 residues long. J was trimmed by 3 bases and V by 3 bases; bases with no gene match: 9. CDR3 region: CASSARDREVDTGELFF. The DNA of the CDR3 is TGTGCCAGCAGCGCGAGGGACAGGGAGGTGGACACCGGGGAGCTGTTTTTT.

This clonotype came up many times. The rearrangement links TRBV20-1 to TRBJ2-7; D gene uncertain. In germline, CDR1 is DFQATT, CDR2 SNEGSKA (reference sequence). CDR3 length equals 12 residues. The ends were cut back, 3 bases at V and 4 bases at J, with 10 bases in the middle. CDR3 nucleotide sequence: TGCAGTGCTAGGGACCAGACGTACGAGCAGTACTTC. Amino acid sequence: CSARDQTYEQYF.

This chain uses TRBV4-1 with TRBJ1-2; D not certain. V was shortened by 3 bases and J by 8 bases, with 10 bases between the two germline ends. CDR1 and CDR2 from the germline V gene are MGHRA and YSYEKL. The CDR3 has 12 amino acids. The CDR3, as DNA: TGCGCCAGCAGCCAGGATATGTACGGCTACACCTTC. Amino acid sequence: CASSQDMYGYTF.

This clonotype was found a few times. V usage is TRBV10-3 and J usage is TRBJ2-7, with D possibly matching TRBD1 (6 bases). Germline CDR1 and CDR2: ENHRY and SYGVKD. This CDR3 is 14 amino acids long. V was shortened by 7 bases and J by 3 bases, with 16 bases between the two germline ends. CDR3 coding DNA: TGTGCCATCAAGGGGGAACGGTTGGGCTACGAGCAGTACTTC. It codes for CAIKGERLGYEQYF.